Listed here are 32 T cell receptor beta chains from one sample, sequenced in a study of radiotherapy plus CTLA-4 blockade in lung cancer. Measured with immunoSEQ multiplex PCR; TCRdb has only the in-frame clones, and not every one. The sample has some 110,000 clones, about 77% seen once. This material consisted of peripheral blood, taken from a patient treated with radiotherapy plus ipilimumab. These receptors all come from a human donor with non-small cell lung cancer who had a partial response to radiotherapy plus ipilimumab.

The rearrangement links TRBV27 to TRBJ2-2; 7 positions match TRBD2. Unmatched junction bases numbered 7, after V lost 7 bases and J lost 5 bases. Germline V gene lookup returns CDR1 MNHEY and CDR2 SMNVEV (reference sequence). This CDR3 comprises 14 residues. CDR3 nucleotides: TGTGCCAGCACCCGGGACTACCAGACCGGGGAGCTGTTTTTT. It is translated as CASTRDYQTGELFF.

In its sample, this clone was seen once. The chain employs TRBV11-2 and TRBJ2-2, with 7 bases matching TRBD1. Trimming cost V 4 bases and J 0 bases; bases outside gene matches: 5. CDR1 SGHAT and CDR2 FQNNGV come from the germline V gene. The CDR3 sequence is 16 residues long. In nucleotides, the CDR3 is TGTGCCAGCAGCTGGCTGGGGACAGCGAACACCGGGGAGCTGTTTTTT. Translating gives CASSWLGTANTGELFF.

This chain uses TRBV27 with TRBJ2-1, with 10 bases that match TRBD2. Germline assignment: CDR1 MNHEY and CDR2 SMNVEV (reference sequence). The ends lost 5 bases at V and 6 bases at J; junction bases unmatched: 22. CDR3 size: 20 residues. CDR3 sequence (DNA): TGTGCCAGCAGTCCATGGACTAGCGGACACCACCCTGCCACTATCAATGAGCAGTTCTTC. Translation: CASSPWTSGHHPATINEQFF.

This chain joins TRBV19 and TRBJ2-1; perhaps TRBD2 as D (5 bases). Per germline, CDR1 LNHDA and CDR2 SQIVND (reference sequence). The CDR3 loop spans 14 amino acids. V was cut by 10 bases and J by 8 bases, with 21 bases left in between. The CDR3 region has the DNA TGTGCCACCCTCGGGGAACCGGGCCGGCATGAGCAGTTCTTC. This translates into CATLGEPGRHEQFF.

In DNA, the CDR3 is TGTGCCACTGGCACTAGCGGGAGTGGTGATACGCAGTATTTT. This encodes CATGTSGSGDTQYF. The chain has TRBV6-4 and TRBJ2-3; TRBD2 agrees at 11 bases. CDR1 and CDR2 from the germline V gene are MRHNA and SNTAGT. The CDR3 length is 14 residues. V dropped 10 bases and J dropped 6; count of bases not matched to a gene: 9.

The V and J genes are TRBV19 and TRBJ2-3; possible D gene TRBD1, 5 bases. The germline V and J ends were trimmed by 1 base and 4 bases, with 9 bases remaining between them. Looked up from germline, CDR1 is LNHDA and CDR2 is SQIVND (reference sequence). The CDR3 loop spans 14 amino acids. The CDR3 nucleotides read TGTGCCAGTAGTATAGTTGGGGCCGCAGATACGCAGTATTTT. Translation: CASSIVGAADTQYF.

The chain uses TRBV7-2 and TRBJ2-7, with a weak D call TRBD1 (7 bases). This CDR3 has 13 amino acids. Looked up from germline, CDR1 is SGHTA and CDR2 is FQGNSA. The ends were cut back, 3 bases at V and 3 bases at J, with 9 bases in the middle. CDR3 nucleotides: TGTGCCAGCAGCTTCAGGGGGGACTACGAGCAGTACTTC. This encodes CASSFRGDYEQYF.

V is TRBV29-1 and J is TRBJ2-7, with 9 nucleotides matching TRBD1. The length of the CDR3 is 13 residues. J lost 2 bases, V lost 4 bases, and 3 bases had no gene match. Germline CDR1 and CDR2: SQVTM and ANQGSEA. CDR3 region: CSVGTGDTYEQYV. Here the CDR3 DNA reads TGCAGCGTTGGGACAGGGGATACCTACGAGCAGTACGTC.

The J gene is TRBJ2-4, the V gene TRBV5-4; 10 nucleotides agree with TRBD1. Germline CDR1 and CDR2: SGHNT and YYREEE (reference sequence). This CDR3 spans 16 amino acids. Trimming took 0 bases from V and 4 from J; bases not matched to a gene: 4. This CDR3 is CASSLARQGAKNIQYF. CDR3 in DNA: TGTGCCAGCAGCTTGGCCAGACAGGGGGCGAAAAACATTCAGTACTTC.

The gene calls are TRBV25-1 and TRBJ2-5; TRBD1 matches at 11 bases. Germline assignment: CDR1 MGHDK and CDR2 SYGVNS. The length of the CDR3 is 16 residues. Unmatched junction bases numbered 6, after V lost 1 base and J lost 5 bases. CDR3 region: CASSEFGQGAGETQYF. CDR3 DNA: TGTGCCAGCAGTGAATTCGGACAGGGGGCTGGGGAGACCCAGTACTTC.

CDR3 loop: CASSLGDRGEQFF. The CDR3 nucleotides read TGCGCCAGCAGCTTGGGGGACAGGGGTGAGCAGTTCTTC. The chain employs TRBV5-1 and TRBJ2-1; 10 bases align to TRBD1. The CDR3 runs to 13 residues. J lost 9 bases, V lost 0 bases, and 0 bases had no gene match. Germline CDR1 SGHRS, CDR2 YFSETQ.

V is TRBV28 and J is TRBJ2-7, with a tentative D call TRBD1 (6 bases). V was pared by 6 bases and J by 4 bases, with 13 bases between. The CDR3 spans 13 residues. Germline CDR1 and CDR2: MDHEN and SYDVKM. Written as DNA, the CDR3 is TGTGCCAGCAGACAGGGATCGGAGTACGAGCAGTACGTC. It is translated as CASRQGSEYEQYV.

This sequence joins TRBV19 and TRBJ2-1; 7 positions agree with TRBD1. Germline CDR1 and CDR2: LNHDA and SQIVND (reference sequence). V was pared by 4 bases and J by 9 bases, with 6 bases of the junction left unmatched. The CDR3 has 13 amino acids. CDR3 nucleotide sequence: TGTGCCAGTAGTACAGCGACAGGGTTTGAGCAGTTCTTC. Its translation is CASSTATGFEQFF.

V is TRBV7-6 and J is TRBJ1-6; TRBD1 aligns across 8 bases. V shed 0 bases and J 10 bases; nucleotides not matched to a gene: 8. The CDR3 has 16 amino acids. Germline V gene sequence: CDR1 SGHVS, CDR2 FNYEAQ. The CDR3 nucleotides are TGTGCCAGCAGCTTAGCGCAGGCAGGGGGCGAATCACCCCTCCACTTT. This gives the protein CASSLAQAGGESPLHF.

This sequence joins TRBV28 and TRBJ2-3; the match to TRBD2 covers 7 bases. The CDR3 is 16 residues long. Germline assignment: CDR1 MDHEN and CDR2 SYDVKM. After removal of 5 bases from V and 4 bases from J, the junction contained 12 bases not matched to a gene. The CDR3 here is CASSPPMGGESDTQYF. In nucleotides, the CDR3 is TGTGCCAGCAGTCCCCCGATGGGAGGGGAATCAGATACGCAGTATTTT.

This clone has a handful of counts. The chain couples TRBV19 to TRBJ2-7; D is perhaps TRBD2 (6 bases). Germline V lookup: CDR1 LNHDA, CDR2 SQIVND (reference sequence). V lost 3 bases to trimming and J lost 3 bases, with 9 bases between them. The CDR3 covers 13 residues. The CDR3 is CASSMGAGYEQYV. CDR3 bases: TGTGCCAGTAGTATGGGAGCGGGCTACGAGCAGTACGTC.

The rearrangement joins TRBV7-6 to TRBJ2-1, with 9 bases aligning to TRBD2. This CDR3 is built from 16 residues. CDR1 is SGHVS, CDR2 FNYEAQ, per germline. The V gene end was trimmed by 1 base and the J gene end by 2 bases; junction bases not matched to a gene: 3. This chain's CDR3 is CASSLVSSGTYNEQFF. As DNA, the CDR3 is TGTGCCAGCAGCTTAGTCTCTAGCGGGACCTACAATGAGCAGTTCTTC.

The V call is TRBV7-9, the J call TRBJ1-5, with 8 bases matching TRBD1. This CDR3 comprises 14 residues. With V trimmed by 5 bases and J by 7 bases, 7 bases remained unmatched. Germline CDR1 SEHNR, CDR2 FQNEAQ (reference sequence). The DNA of the CDR3 is TGTGCCAGCAGCAGCACAGGGGGGGGACAGCCCCAGCATTTT. It is translated as CASSSTGGGQPQHF.

The genes are TRBV6-1 and TRBJ2-7; 11 bases fit TRBD2. CDR3 length equals 15 residues. J lost 6 bases, V lost 2 bases, and 6 bases had no gene match. CDR1 and CDR2 (germline): MNHNS, SASEGT. This CDR3 is CASSEIGLAGFEQYV. The CDR3 region has the DNA TGTGCCAGCAGTGAAATTGGACTAGCGGGTTTCGAGCAGTACGTC.

This chain connects TRBV11-2 to TRBJ1-2, with 7 bases identical to TRBD1. Trimming took 0 bases from V and 3 from J; bases not matched to a gene: 4. This CDR3 is built from 15 residues. Germline V gene lookup returns CDR1 SGHAT and CDR2 FQNNGV. CDR3 in DNA: TGTGCCAGCAGCTTAGATCCCACAGGGGACTATGGCTACACCTTC. This translates into CASSLDPTGDYGYTF. The entire variable domain, with the rest obtained from reference TRBV11-2 and TRBJ1-2, is as follows: EAGVAQSPRYKIIEKRQSVAFWCNPISGHATLYWYQQILGQGPKLLIQFQNNGVVDDSQLPKDRFSAERLKGVDSTLKIQPAKLEDSAVYLCASSLDPTGDYGYTFGSGTRLTVV.

V gene TRBV6-1 combines with J gene TRBJ2-5; TRBD2 is a possible D gene (6 bases). The CDR3 runs 15 residues. Trimming removed 6 bases from V and 2 bases from J, with 16 bases in between. The germline V gene encodes CDR1 MNHNS and CDR2 SASEGT. The CDR3 DNA reads as TGTGCCAGCAGGGTGACTAGTGGGTTTCAAGAGACCCAGTACTTC. This codes for CASRVTSGFQETQYF.

This clone has a single count. The chain couples TRBV4-1 to TRBJ2-2, with D perhaps matching TRBD2 (6 bases). V lost 5 bases and J 5 bases, leaving 21 bases between the germline ends. CDR3 length: 17 amino acids. The germline CDR1 and CDR2 sequences are MGHRA and YSYEKL. The DNA for the CDR3 is TGCGCCAGCAGCTCACACTCAGGGAGGTTCGGGACCGGGGAGCTGTTTTTT. Encoded protein: CASSSHSGRFGTGELFF.

This clone turned up a few times. V usage is TRBV19 and J usage is TRBJ1-5; 8 bases agree with TRBD1. V gave up 10 bases and J gave up 2 bases; unmatched junction bases: 13. CDR1 and CDR2 from the germline V gene are LNHDA and SQIVND (reference sequence). The CDR3 extends over 16 amino acids. For the CDR3, the DNA is TGTGCCACCCACGAGAGGACAGGGTTGGGCAATCAGCCCCAGCATTTT. Amino acid sequence: CATHERTGLGNQPQHF. The complete variable domain, with remaining parts taken from reference TRBV19 and TRBJ1-5, reads DGGITQSPKYLFRKEGQNVTLSCEQNLNHDAMYWYRQDPGQGLRLIYYSQIVNDFQKGDIAEGYSVSREKKESFPLTVTSAQKNPTAFYLCATHERTGLGNQPQHFGDGTRLSIL.

Here the CDR3 reads CASSLTQGGNTIYF. DNA of the CDR3: TGTGCCAGCAGCTTAACCCAGGGAGGAAACACCATATATTTT. This chain uses TRBV7-6 with TRBJ1-3, with a tentative D call TRBD1 (5 bases). CDR3 length: 14 residues. Germline-derived CDR1 and CDR2 are SGHVS and FNYEAQ. Trimming removed 2 bases at V and 4 bases at J, with 9 bases between.

In nucleotides, the CDR3 is TGTGCCAGCAGCTCCGGACAAACGAGGAGAGAGACCCAGTACTTC. Its protein is CASSSGQTRRETQYF. This chain joins TRBV6-6 and TRBJ2-5, with D possibly matching TRBD1 (5 bases). Germline V gene sequence: CDR1 MNHNY, CDR2 SVGAGI (reference sequence). The CDR3 extends over 15 amino acids. Deletions cut 6 bases from V and 4 bases from J, with 18 bases between.

Here the CDR3 DNA reads TGTGCCTGGAGTGTACAAGGGAGCTCCTATAATTCACCCCTCCACTTT. This translates into CAWSVQGSSYNSPLHF. The V gene is TRBV30, the J gene TRBJ1-6; D not resolved. Per the germline V gene, CDR1 is GTSNPN and CDR2 is SVGIG (reference sequence). The CDR3 runs 16 residues. V lost 0 bases, J lost 0 bases, and 9 bases lay in between.

This CDR3 is CASTLQGSLYEQYF. The CDR3 DNA is TGTGCCAGCACACTCCAGGGGTCCTTATACGAGCAGTACTTC. The rearrangement uses TRBV6-1 and TRBJ2-7; possibly TRBD1 for D (6 bases). The germline V gene encodes CDR1 MNHNS and CDR2 SASEGT. The germline V and J ends were trimmed by 7 bases and 4 bases, with 17 bases remaining between them. This CDR3 has 14 amino acids.

The chain has TRBV7-9 and TRBJ2-1; TRBD2 is a possible D gene (6 bases). This CDR3 has 14 residues. Germline CDR1 and CDR2: SEHNR and FQNEAQ (reference sequence). Trimming pared 5 bases from V and 6 bases from J, leaving 14 bases between. This CDR3 reads CASSLSGLFNEQFF. DNA of the CDR3: TGTGCCAGCAGCCTGAGCGGGTTATTCAATGAGCAGTTCTTC.

The DNA for the CDR3 is TGTGCCAGCAGCCCCAGGGGGCGTCGGCAGCCCCAGCATTTT. Translating it yields CASSPRGRRQPQHF. This chain joins TRBV28 and TRBJ1-5; 8 positions agree with TRBD1. The V gene end was trimmed by 6 bases and the J gene end by 7 bases; junction bases not matched to a gene: 8. CDR3 length: 14 amino acids. Germline V gives CDR1 MDHEN, CDR2 SYDVKM.

This chain uses TRBV11-1 with TRBJ2-3; TRBD1 is a possible D gene (6 bases). V lost 0 bases, J lost 1 base, and 8 bases lay in between. This CDR3 is 15 amino acids long. Germline V lookup: CDR1 SGHAT, CDR2 FQDESV (reference sequence). CDR3 DNA sequence: TGTGCCAGCAGCTTAGCGGGACAACGCACAGATACGCAGTATTTT. This sequence encodes CASSLAGQRTDTQYF.

A remark on this clone: The sample contains more than one DNA sequence encoding this CDR3. The V and J genes are TRBV30 and TRBJ1-5; D unclear. The CDR3 runs 14 residues. The germline V and J ends were trimmed by 2 bases and 2 bases, with 10 bases remaining between them. Germline values: CDR1 GTSNPN, CDR2 SVGIG (reference sequence). CDR3 DNA: TGTGCCTGGAGTCTTGAGGGCGGCAATCAGCCCCAGCATTTT. Amino acids: CAWSLEGGNQPQHF.

This clone was counted only a few times. The chain combines TRBV18 with TRBJ1-5, with D perhaps TRBD1 (5 bases). Trimming stripped 4 bases from V and 0 bases from J, with 7 bases between. Germline CDR1 KGHSH, CDR2 LQKENI. The CDR3 loop spans 14 amino acids. The CDR3 here is CASSLGHSNQPQHF. In DNA form, the CDR3 reads TGTGCCAGCTCACTTGGACATAGCAATCAGCCCCAGCATTTT.